This record covers a single T cell receptor beta chain. This sample was taken from a study of Ad26.COV2.S vaccination and SARS-CoV-2 variants. Study-wide background: The donor participated in the COV1001 trial, in its Ad26.COV2.S arm.

TCRdb's copy holds only in-frame clones and misses some; the assay was immunoSEQ multiplex PCR. The sample carries some 330,000 clones, 85% to 90% recorded once. Treatment reported: roughly 19 received Ad26.COV2.S at low or high dose, single or two shots; several received placebo; per-sample allocation not given. At day 63 after the first vaccine or placebo injection, samples were drawn. Looked up from germline, CDR1 is MNHEY and CDR2 is SVGEGT. V shed 2 bases and J shed 3 bases, with 13 bases lying between them. This CDR3 is built from 15 residues. The specimen comprised peripheral blood, sampled in a trial of Ad26.COV2.S vaccine versus placebo. The source of this sequence is a person between 18 and 59 years old who received the Ad26.COV2.S COVID-19 vaccine or a placebo. The chain has TRBV6-2 or TRBV6-3 and TRBJ2-5, with D possibly being TRBD2 (7 bases). The CDR3 region has the DNA TGTGCCAGCAGTTACGCGGGGGCTTTGGAAGAGACCCAGTACTTC. It yields the protein CASSYAGALEETQYF.